Each of the 3 T cell receptor beta chains below was sequenced from the same sample in a study of CD8 T cells in Susac syndrome. RNA was extracted with the RNeasy kit, and a quantity of roughly 0.5 to 1 ug was reverse transcribed using random hexamers. Each CDR3 protein gets one entry after TCRdb re-called the immunoSEQ multiplex PCR reads with MiXCR. Here the sample spans around 200,000 distinct CDR3 sequences, around 95% being singletons. Material for sequencing was CD4+ T cells from PBMCs. The source of these receptors is a human donor in good health.

A few counts support this clonotype. The gene calls are TRBV2 and TRBJ2-3, with TRBD1 matching over 7 bases. Per germline, CDR1 SNHLY and CDR2 FYNNEI. V was pared by 10 bases and J by 1 base, with 2 bases of the junction left unmatched. The length of the CDR3 is 12 residues. The CDR3 loop is CAIGQGTDTQYF. The CDR3 coding sequence is TGTGCCATCGGACAGGGCACAGATACGCAGTATTTT.

This chain joins TRBV6-5 and TRBJ2-7; D not certain. CDR3 length: 13 residues. V gave up 2 bases and J gave up 5 bases, with 10 bases separating them. CDR1 is MNHEY, CDR2 SVGAGI, per germline. In nucleotides, the CDR3 is TGTGCCAGCAGTTACAGGGAAGGGCACGAGCAGTACGTC. This gives the protein CASSYREGHEQYV.

This clonotype was recorded once. V is TRBV7-2 and J is TRBJ1-1; weak D call: TRBD1 (6 bases). Trimming cost V 8 bases and J 7 bases, with 14 bases left between them. CDR3 length equals 12 residues. Germline V gives CDR1 SGHTA, CDR2 FQGNSA. The CDR3 protein is CASGADRHEAFF. The CDR3 DNA reads as TGTGCCAGCGGAGCGGACAGACATGAAGCTTTCTTT.